Here is one TCR beta chain with its context. This clone has a single count. The target of this receptor is not known. Nothing much larger sits one base from this clone, and base qualities are not available. This sample stems from a study of shared clonotypes between healthy human individuals (dated by TCRdb to the early 2020s). For the study in its entirety: The cohort included a few men and a couple of women between 18 and 49 years of age. For each donor, three plates each were used for CD4 naive and CD4 memory, two plates were used for CD8 naive, and one plate was used for CD8 memory. To estimate repertoire size and how much clonotype sharing occurs between individuals, the study deeply sequenced the blood TCR repertoires of roughly 5 healthy adults. To increase sequencing depth and limit assay-specific biases, TCR repertoire library preparation and sequencing were carried out by different laboratories using diverse techniques. Between about 0.9 and 8.9 billion PBMCs per donor were obtained by leukapheresis. Broad study findings and their caveats: Pairwise subsampling led to the expectation that sequencing depth would affect the degree of clonotype sharing among donors. Incomplete sequencing was indicated by rarefaction of sorted-subset datasets, despite the large sequencing depth. The genetic and exposure-history diversity represented was limited by the small number of donors. Compared with non-shared clonotypes, clonotypes shared by all four sorted-subset donors had higher generation probabilities. Estimated clonotype richness was generally larger for naive than for memory subsets. Only blood was sampled, and tissue TCR repertoires likely differ from those in blood. Sharing across a handful of donors was observed for approximately 5% of naive CD4, under 4% of naive CD8, roughly 2.4% of memory CD4, and around 0.44% of memory CD8 clonotypes.

CD8 naive samples consisted of CD45RO-negative cells that were positively selected for CCR7, yielding a CD45RA+CCR7+ population without TemRA cells. Healthy HIV-negative adults with no recently reported acute infections or vaccinations were included as donors. Only Caucasian adults living in Nashville, Tennessee, USA were represented among the donors. After blood collection by leukapheresis, PBMCs were isolated using Ficoll-Histopaque density gradient centrifugation and then cryopreserved in the vapor phase of liquid nitrogen. Analytical flow cytometry was used to check the purity and quantity of each magnetically sorted T cell population. Genomic DNA was isolated from each sorted fraction and quantified by UV absorbance on a Nanodrop 2000c. TCR CDR3 regions were amplified from genomic DNA by multiplex PCR using the deep immunoSEQ assay. For each cell subset, the extracted genomic DNA was distributed evenly across all wells of several immunoSEQ 96-well plates, and each plate served as one replicate. For sorted subsets, 150 to 250 ng genomic DNA, equal to tens of thousands of T cell genomes, was loaded into each replicate PCR. The purified libraries were quantified using a Qubit 3.0 fluorometer, sized with a Bioanalyzer 2100, and then quantified again using the KAPA Library Quantification kit. Every immunoSEQ 96-well plate was sequenced on a separate single-read 150-cycle Illumina NextSeq 550 flow cell. The study's processing was this. Because only junctional sequences without quality scores were contained in the immunoSEQ output, filtering matching that applied to full-length reads could not be performed. Sequences were annotated with PyIR, a Python wrapper for IgBLAST v1.9, and V/J genes and CDR3 were assigned using IMGT germline references. Reads with weak V/J assignments (E-value above 1e-6), missing CDR3, stop codons, out-of-frame junctions, or ambiguous translated residues were removed. V3J clonotypes were defined by identical inferred V gene, J gene, and CDR3 amino acid sequence. The percentage overlap between two repertoires was calculated by dividing the number of shared unique clonotypes by the size of the smaller repertoire. Richness of each repertoire was evaluated using RTK rarefaction, the Chao1 estimator, and Recon v2.1 estimates of unobserved clonotypes. Generation probabilities for all TCRbeta clonotypes obtained by the gDNA method from several donors were computed using OLGA. TCRdb's version of the immuneACCESS table is confined to in-frame rearrangements and falls short of the full clone set. An unresolved V gene accounts for under half of the shortfall where checked; the remainder is of unknown origin. D and trimming were read from the DNA, whereas the V and J calls and clone size are those reported in that table. This sample holds hundreds of thousands of clones; 95% to 96% were observed only once. Of the sample, roughly 0.1% is held by the ten largest clones.

Reading the germline V gene gives CDR1 SGHVS and CDR2 FNYEAQ. Cut back by 5 bases and 2 bases, the V and J ends lie 19 bases apart. The CDR3 holds 16 amino acids from the cysteine to the phenylalanine. Just CDR3 DNA is preserved here, 48 bases in frame from base 1. Sequenced: naive CD8+ T cells sorted from blood. Per the publication, the cell subset or site label means: CD45RA+CCR7+. The chain is encoded by TRBV7-6 joined to TRBJ2-7; tentative D gene TRBD2, with 6 bases matching. This receptor was identified in a young woman in good health. The nucleotides are TGTGCCAGCAGCCCCACGGAGGGGACGTTAACCTACGAGCAGTACTTC. Its protein product is CASSPTEGTLTYEQYF. Full variable domain (CDR3 extended with the reference TRBV7-6 and TRBJ2-7 proteins): GAGVSQSPRYKVTKRGQDVALRCDPISGHVSLYWYRQALGQGPEFLTYFNYEAQQDKSGLPNDRFSAERPEGSISTLTIQRTEQRDSAMYRCASSPTEGTLTYEQYFGPGTRLTVT.